Listed here is a single T cell receptor beta chain. Clones were read by immunoSEQ multiplex PCR, and TCRdb kept only the in-frame ones, dropping some. This sample yields some 130,000 clones, of which under 95% are seen a single time; roughly 1.7% belongs to the top ten. The data were obtained in a study of control samples from healthy donors and cancer patients. Germline loops: CDR1 SQVTM, CDR2 ANQGSEA. This CDR3 has 13 amino acids. Trimming took 4 bases from V and 2 from J, leaving 9 bases between them. Source material: PBMCs. The sequence came from a man aged 45-60 years with head and neck cancer. The chain employs TRBV29-1 and TRBJ1-3, with unresolved D. The CDR3: CSVGVGAGNTIYF. The CDR3 region has the DNA TGCAGCGTTGGGGTGGGTGCTGGAAACACCATATATTTT.